Presented here are 21 T cell receptor beta chains from one specimen sequenced in a study of STAT5B mutations in CD4+ large granular lymphocyte leukemia. TCRdb's copy holds only in-frame clones and misses some; the assay was immunoSEQ multiplex PCR. The data show about 28,000 clones, roughly 80% seen once. Sequencing used CD4+ T cells from blood buffy coats. The receptors come from a human donor in good health.

The chain uses TRBV7-2 and TRBJ1-6; maybe TRBD1 (6 bases). The CDR3 loop spans 16 amino acids. Trimming left V 1 base short and J 6 bases short, with 13 bases between. Germline CDR1 reads SGHTA; CDR2 reads FQGNSA. The CDR3: CASSLGQAGGNSPLHF. The CDR3 DNA follows: TGTGCCAGCAGCTTAGGACAGGCGGGTGGTAATTCACCCCTCCACTTT.

The rearrangement uses TRBV14 and TRBJ2-3; 7 bases agree with TRBD2. This CDR3 has 16 amino acids. The junction had 12 bases not matched to a gene; V was cut back by 3 bases and J by 6 bases. The germline CDR1 and CDR2 sequences are SGHDN and FVKESK. In DNA form, the CDR3 reads TGTGCCAGCAGCCAGCTTGGGTCCGGGGGGTCGGATACGCAGTATTTT. This codes for CASSQLGSGGSDTQYF.

The rearrangement joins TRBV7-2 to TRBJ1-2, with 12 bases fitting TRBD1. With 1 base clipped from V and 2 bases from J, the junction kept 5 bases outside the gene matches. This CDR3 comprises 17 residues. CDR1 is SGHTA, CDR2 FQGNSA, per germline. CDR3 sequence reads: CASSLGGQGASNYGYTF. Written as DNA, the CDR3 is TGTGCCAGCAGCTTAGGGGGACAGGGGGCGTCCAACTATGGCTACACCTTC.

The table lists this clone with a count of one. This chain links TRBV5-1 with TRBJ1-4; 7 bases align to TRBD1. The V and J ends lost 0 bases and 7 bases, in that order; junction bases with no gene match: 6. Per germline, CDR1 SGHRS and CDR2 YFSETQ. The CDR3 extends over 15 amino acids. This CDR3 reads CASSLEGGAGEKLFF. CDR3 nucleotide sequence: TGCGCCAGCAGCTTGGAAGGGGGCGCTGGTGAAAAACTGTTTTTT.

The chain joins TRBV10-1 to TRBJ1-1; 10 nucleotides agree with TRBD1. V dropped 8 bases and J dropped 4; count of bases not matched to a gene: 4. This CDR3 has 13 amino acids. Germline V gene sequence: CDR1 WNHNN, CDR2 SYGVQD (reference sequence). The CDR3 region has the DNA TGCGCCAGCGGGACAGGGGTTGGCACTGAAGCTTTCTTT. Translating gives CASGTGVGTEAFF.

The gene calls are TRBV7-8 and TRBJ2-2; 9 bases line up with TRBD1. The germline gives CDR1 SGHVS, CDR2 FQNEAQ. V lost 4 bases, J lost 0 bases, and 6 bases stayed unmatched. The CDR3 totals 17 residues. CDR3 loop: CASSSGTGITNTGELFF. CDR3 nucleotides: TGTGCCAGCAGCTCCGGGACAGGGATTACGAACACCGGGGAGCTGTTTTTT. Together with reference TRBV7-8 and TRBJ2-2, the CDR3 gives the full variable domain: GAGVSQSPRYKVAKRGQDVALRCDPISGHVSLFWYQQALGQGPEFLTYFQNEAQLDKSGLPSDRFFAERPEGSVSTLKIQRTQQEDSAVYLCASSSGTGITNTGELFFGEGSRLTVL.

The V and J genes are TRBV2 and TRBJ2-1, with D maybe TRBD1 (6 bases). Germline V gives CDR1 SNHLY, CDR2 FYNNEI. The germline V and J ends were trimmed by 7 bases and 5 bases, with 15 bases remaining between them. The CDR3 runs to 14 residues. The CDR3 coding sequence is TGTGCCAGCACCGAGCAGGGGTGGGACAATGAGCAGTTCTTC. It translates to CASTEQGWDNEQFF.

The V and J genes are TRBV10-2 and TRBJ2-5; D is perhaps TRBD1 or TRBD2 (5 bases each). V lost 6 bases, J lost 2 bases, and 19 bases lay in between. The germline gives CDR1 WSHSY, CDR2 SAAADI. This CDR3 comprises 16 residues. CDR3 bases: TGCGCCAGCAGCCCTTCACCGGGACGGCTACAAGAGACCCAGTACTTC. Translated, it gives CASSPSPGRLQETQYF.

V usage is TRBV5-6 and J usage is TRBJ2-3, with TRBD1 identical over 7 bases. Germline assignment: CDR1 SGHDT and CDR2 YYEEEE. The CDR3 is 13 residues long. The J segment lost 7 bases and the V segment lost 4 bases, leaving 6 bases of the junction unmatched. Here the CDR3 reads CASSPDRTNTQYF. The CDR3 DNA reads TGTGCCAGCAGCCCGGACAGGACCAATACGCAGTATTTT.

The chain carries TRBV28 and TRBJ2-3, with D perhaps TRBD2 (5 bases). Trimming shortened V by 5 bases and J by 2 bases, and 11 bases separated the two germline ends. Germline assignment: CDR1 MDHEN and CDR2 SYDVKM. The CDR3 spans 14 residues. The CDR3 sequence: CASSPRGVTDTQYF. CDR3 DNA: TGTGCCAGCAGTCCACGGGGAGTCACAGATACGCAGTATTTT.

J is TRBJ1-2 and V is TRBV9; a possible D gene is TRBD1 (5 bases). Germline V gives CDR1 SGDLS, CDR2 YYNGEE. The CDR3 totals 15 residues. V lost 2 bases, J lost 3 bases, and 14 bases lay in between. The CDR3 bases are TGTGCCAGCAGCGTTGGACGTGGGGGATACTATGGCTACACCTTC. Amino acid sequence: CASSVGRGGYYGYTF.

The rearrangement uses TRBV10-3 and TRBJ2-5; tentatively, D is TRBD1 (6 bases). With 0 bases removed from V and 1 base from J, the gap between germline ends came to 12 bases. The CDR3 totals 16 residues. Germline CDR1 ENHRY, CDR2 SYGVKD. Here the CDR3 DNA reads TGTGCCATCAGTGAGTCGTCCAGGGGATTCCAAGAGACCCAGTACTTC. This encodes CAISESSRGFQETQYF.

V usage is TRBV11-2 and J usage is TRBJ1-1; D uncertain. CDR3 length: 14 amino acids. V lost 3 bases and J 5 bases, leaving 13 bases between the germline ends. Germline V gives CDR1 SGHAT, CDR2 FQNNGV. DNA for the CDR3: TGTGCCAGCAGCTTGGGCAGGCAGAGGACTGAAGCTTTCTTT. Its protein is CASSLGRQRTEAFF.

The chain has TRBV7-2 and TRBJ1-5, with 7 bases that match TRBD1. This CDR3 has 14 amino acids. The V and J ends lost 3 bases and 5 bases, in that order; junction bases with no gene match: 4. Per the germline V gene, CDR1 is SGHTA and CDR2 is FQGNSA. The CDR3 region has the DNA TGTGCCAGCAGCTTGACAGGGAGGGATCAGCCCCAGCATTTT. This encodes CASSLTGRDQPQHF.

This clone was recorded a few times. The CDR3 nucleotides read TGCGCCAGCAGCTTGGCGGCAGGCGCAGCTGAAGCTTTCTTT. Translated, it gives CASSLAAGAAEAFF. The chain employs TRBV5-1 and TRBJ1-1; no clear D gene. The germline CDR1 and CDR2 sequences are SGHRS and YFSETQ. Deletions cut 0 bases from V and 6 bases from J, with 12 bases between. This CDR3 has 14 amino acids.

This clone appeared a single time. The chain employs TRBV12-1 and TRBJ2-7; the tabulated D call, TRBD2, remains unverified against the DNA. TRBV12-1 is deemed a pseudogene. CDR3 length equals 13 residues. This chain's CDR3 is CAGPRWGAREQYV. CDR3 DNA sequence: TGTGCCGGACCTCGTTGGGGGGCGCGGGAGCAGTACGTC.

The J gene is TRBJ1-2, the V gene TRBV19; TRBD1 matches 11 bases. The CDR3 extends over 17 amino acids. Germline loops: CDR1 LNHDA, CDR2 SQIVND (reference sequence). The trim removed 3 bases at V and 0 bases at J, leaving 6 bases unmatched. The CDR3 spells CASSILGTGGPNYGYTF. Written as DNA, the CDR3 is TGTGCCAGTAGTATCTTGGGGACAGGGGGGCCTAACTATGGCTACACCTTC.

V gene TRBV7-9 combines with J gene TRBJ2-2; D perhaps matches TRBD1 (5 bases). Trimming took 3 bases from V and 4 from J, leaving 18 bases between them. Germline loops: CDR1 SEHNR, CDR2 FQNEAQ (reference sequence). This CDR3 has 17 residues. As DNA, the CDR3 is TGTGCCAGCAGCTTCAGTGGTAGTTCAGGGCGCACCGGGGAGCTGTTTTTT. It is translated as CASSFSGSSGRTGELFF.

This clone was found a few times. The chain is built from TRBV7-2 and TRBJ1-2; D not resolved. Trimming cost V 1 base and J 8 bases, with 11 bases left between them. Germline assignment: CDR1 SGHTA and CDR2 FQGNSA. This CDR3 comprises 13 residues. This chain's CDR3 is CASSLGPTQGYTF. The CDR3 nucleotides read TGTGCCAGCAGCTTAGGGCCGACACAGGGCTACACCTTC.

The chain uses TRBV5-1 and TRBJ2-1, with 15 bases identical to TRBD2. V was clipped by 4 bases and J by 4 bases; unmatched bases: 6. Germline V lookup: CDR1 SGHRS, CDR2 YFSETQ. CDR3 length: 17 residues. The chain's CDR3 is CASSPGLAGGLYNEQFF. The CDR3 DNA is TGCGCCAGCAGCCCGGGACTAGCGGGGGGCCTTTACAATGAGCAGTTCTTC.

This chain uses TRBV9 with TRBJ2-3, with D perhaps being TRBD1 or TRBD2 (5 bases each). This CDR3 has 16 residues. Trimming removed 0 bases at V and 4 bases at J, with 15 bases between. Germline V gene lookup returns CDR1 SGDLS and CDR2 YYNGEE. The CDR3 spells CASSVGGGGFPDTQYF. CDR3 sequence (DNA): TGTGCCAGCAGCGTAGGTGGGGGTGGGTTTCCAGATACGCAGTATTTT.